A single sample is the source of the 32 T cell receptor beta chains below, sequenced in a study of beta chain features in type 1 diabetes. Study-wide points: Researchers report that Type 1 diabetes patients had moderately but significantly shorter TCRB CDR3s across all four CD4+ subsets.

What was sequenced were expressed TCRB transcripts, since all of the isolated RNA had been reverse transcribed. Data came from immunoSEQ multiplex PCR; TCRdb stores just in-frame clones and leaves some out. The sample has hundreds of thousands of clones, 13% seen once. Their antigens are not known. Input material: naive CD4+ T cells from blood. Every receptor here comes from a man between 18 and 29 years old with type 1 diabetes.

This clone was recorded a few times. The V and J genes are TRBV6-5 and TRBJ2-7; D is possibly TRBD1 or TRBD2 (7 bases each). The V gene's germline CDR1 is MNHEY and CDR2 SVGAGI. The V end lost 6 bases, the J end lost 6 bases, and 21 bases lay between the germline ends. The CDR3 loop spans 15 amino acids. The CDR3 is CASRWTGASGGEQYF. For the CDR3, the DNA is TGTGCCAGCAGATGGACAGGAGCTTCGGGAGGCGAGCAGTACTTC.

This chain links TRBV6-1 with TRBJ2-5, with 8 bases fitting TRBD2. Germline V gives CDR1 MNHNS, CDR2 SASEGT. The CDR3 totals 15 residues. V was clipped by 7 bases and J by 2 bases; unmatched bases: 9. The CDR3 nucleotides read TGTGCCAGCAATCCAAATAGCGGGGCACAAGAGACCCAGTACTTC. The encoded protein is CASNPNSGAQETQYF.

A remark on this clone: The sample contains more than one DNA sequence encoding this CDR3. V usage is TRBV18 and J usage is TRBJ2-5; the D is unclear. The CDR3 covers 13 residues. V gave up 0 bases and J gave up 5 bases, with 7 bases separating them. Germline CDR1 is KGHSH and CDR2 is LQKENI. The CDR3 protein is CASSPPVGETQYF. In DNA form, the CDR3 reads TGTGCCAGCTCACCACCGGTAGGGGAGACCCAGTACTTC. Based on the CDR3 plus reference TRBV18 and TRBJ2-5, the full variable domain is NAGVMQNPRHLVRRRGQEARLRCSPMKGHSHVYWYRQLPEEGLKFMVYLQKENIIDESGMPKERFSAEFPKEGPSILRIQQVVRGDSAAYFCASSPPVGETQYFGPGTRLLVL.

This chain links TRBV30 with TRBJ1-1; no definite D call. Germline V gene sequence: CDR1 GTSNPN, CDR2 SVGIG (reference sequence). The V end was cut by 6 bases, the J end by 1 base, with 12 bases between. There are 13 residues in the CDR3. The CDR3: CACPTRENTEAFF. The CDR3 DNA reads TGTGCCTGCCCAACACGGGAGAACACTGAAGCTTTCTTT. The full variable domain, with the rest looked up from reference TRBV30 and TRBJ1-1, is SQTIHQWPATLVQPVGSPLSLECTVEGTSNPNLYWYRQAAGRGLQLLFYSVGIGQISSEVPQNLSASRPQDRQFILSSKKLLLSDSGFYLCACPTRENTEAFFGQGTRLTVV.

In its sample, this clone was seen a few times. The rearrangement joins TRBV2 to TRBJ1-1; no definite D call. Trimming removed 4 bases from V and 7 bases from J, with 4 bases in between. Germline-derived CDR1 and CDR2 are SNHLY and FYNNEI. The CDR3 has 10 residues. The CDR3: CASSGSEAFF. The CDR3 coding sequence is TGTGCCAGCAGTGGCAGTGAAGCTTTCTTT. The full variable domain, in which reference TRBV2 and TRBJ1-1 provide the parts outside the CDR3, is EPEVTQTPSHQVTQMGQEVILRCVPISNHLYFYWYRQILGQKVEFLVSFYNNEISEKSEIFDDQFSVERPDGSNFTLKIRSTKLEDSAMYFCASSGSEAFFGQGTRLTVV.

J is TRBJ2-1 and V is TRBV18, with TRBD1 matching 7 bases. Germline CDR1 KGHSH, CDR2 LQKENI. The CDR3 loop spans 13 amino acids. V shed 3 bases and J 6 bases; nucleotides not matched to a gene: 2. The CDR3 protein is CASSPDRANEQFF. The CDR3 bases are TGTGCCAGCTCACCCGACAGGGCCAATGAGCAGTTCTTC.

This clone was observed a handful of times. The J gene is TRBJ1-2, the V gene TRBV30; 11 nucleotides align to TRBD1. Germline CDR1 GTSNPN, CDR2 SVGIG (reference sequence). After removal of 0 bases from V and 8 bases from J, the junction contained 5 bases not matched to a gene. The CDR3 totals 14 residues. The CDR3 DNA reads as TGTGCCTGGAGTGTAATGGGACAGGGGGAAGGCTACACCTTC. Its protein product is CAWSVMGQGEGYTF.

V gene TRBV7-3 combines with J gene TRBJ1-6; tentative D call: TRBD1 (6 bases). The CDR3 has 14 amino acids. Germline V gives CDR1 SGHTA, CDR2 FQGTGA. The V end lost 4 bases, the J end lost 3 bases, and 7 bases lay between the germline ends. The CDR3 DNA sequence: TGTGCCAGCAGCTCGACAGGCTATAATTCACCCCTCCACTTT. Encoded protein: CASSSTGYNSPLHF.

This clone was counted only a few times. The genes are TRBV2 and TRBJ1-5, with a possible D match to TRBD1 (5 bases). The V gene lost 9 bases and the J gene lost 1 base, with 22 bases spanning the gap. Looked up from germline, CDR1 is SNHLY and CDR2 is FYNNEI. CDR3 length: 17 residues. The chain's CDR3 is CASTPVQGRLSNQPQHF. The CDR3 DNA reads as TGTGCCAGTACTCCAGTCCAGGGTCGTTTAAGCAATCAGCCCCAGCATTTT.

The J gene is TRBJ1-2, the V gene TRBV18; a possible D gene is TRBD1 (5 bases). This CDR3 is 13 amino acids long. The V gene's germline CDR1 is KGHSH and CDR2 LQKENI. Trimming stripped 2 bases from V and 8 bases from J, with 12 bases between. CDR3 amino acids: CASSPGAQEGYTF. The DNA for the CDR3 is TGTGCCAGCTCACCAGGCGCACAGGAGGGCTACACCTTC.

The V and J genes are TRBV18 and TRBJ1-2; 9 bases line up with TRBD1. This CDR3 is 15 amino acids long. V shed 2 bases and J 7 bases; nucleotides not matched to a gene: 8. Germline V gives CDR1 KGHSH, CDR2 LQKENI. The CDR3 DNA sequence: TGTGCCAGCTCACCAGCGGGACAGGGAACCATTGGCTACACCTTC. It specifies CASSPAGQGTIGYTF. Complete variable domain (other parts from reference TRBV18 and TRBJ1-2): NAGVMQNPRHLVRRRGQEARLRCSPMKGHSHVYWYRQLPEEGLKFMVYLQKENIIDESGMPKERFSAEFPKEGPSILRIQQVVRGDSAAYFCASSPAGQGTIGYTFGSGTRLTVV.

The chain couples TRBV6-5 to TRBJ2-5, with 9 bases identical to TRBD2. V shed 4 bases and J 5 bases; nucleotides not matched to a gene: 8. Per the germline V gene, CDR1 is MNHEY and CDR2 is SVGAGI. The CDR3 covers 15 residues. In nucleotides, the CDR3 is TGTGCCAGCAGTTTACTAGCGGGTTCTAGGGAGACCCAGTACTTC. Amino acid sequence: CASSLLAGSRETQYF.

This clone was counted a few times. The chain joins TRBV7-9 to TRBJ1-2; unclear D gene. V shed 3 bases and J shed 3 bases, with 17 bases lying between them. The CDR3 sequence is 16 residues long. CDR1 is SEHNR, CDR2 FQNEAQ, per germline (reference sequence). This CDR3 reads CASSFGRLGGDYGYTF. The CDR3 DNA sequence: TGTGCCAGCAGCTTCGGACGGTTGGGTGGGGACTATGGCTACACCTTC.

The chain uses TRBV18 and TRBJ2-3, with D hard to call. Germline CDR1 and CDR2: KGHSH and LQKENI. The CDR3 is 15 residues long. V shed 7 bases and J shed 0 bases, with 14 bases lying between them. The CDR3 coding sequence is TGTGCCAGCTACGCCTATTTCTCCAGCACAGATACGCAGTATTTT. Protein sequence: CASYAYFSSTDTQYF.

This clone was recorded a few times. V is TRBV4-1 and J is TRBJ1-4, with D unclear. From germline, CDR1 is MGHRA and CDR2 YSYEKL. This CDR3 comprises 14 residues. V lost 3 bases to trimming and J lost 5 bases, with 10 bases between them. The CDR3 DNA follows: TGCGCCAGCAGCCAGCGGGATCTAAATGAAAAACTGTTTTTT. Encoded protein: CASSQRDLNEKLFF.

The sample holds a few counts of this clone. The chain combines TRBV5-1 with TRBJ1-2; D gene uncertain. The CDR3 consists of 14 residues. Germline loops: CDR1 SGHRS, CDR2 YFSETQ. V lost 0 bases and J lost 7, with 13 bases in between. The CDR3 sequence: CASSLDGEFSGYTF. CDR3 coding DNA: TGCGCCAGCAGCTTGGATGGGGAATTCTCTGGCTACACCTTC.

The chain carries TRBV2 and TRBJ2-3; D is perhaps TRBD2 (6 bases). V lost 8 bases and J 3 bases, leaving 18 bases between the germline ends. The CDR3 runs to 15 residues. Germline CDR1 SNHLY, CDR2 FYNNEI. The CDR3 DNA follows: TGTGCCAGCGAACGGCGGGGCACGAATACAGATACGCAGTATTTT. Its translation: CASERRGTNTDTQYF.

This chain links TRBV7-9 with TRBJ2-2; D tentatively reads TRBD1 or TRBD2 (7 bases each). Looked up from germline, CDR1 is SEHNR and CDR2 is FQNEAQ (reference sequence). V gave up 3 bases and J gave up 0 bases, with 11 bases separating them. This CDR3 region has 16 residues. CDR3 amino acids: CASSLGGGPNTGELFF. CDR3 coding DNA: TGTGCCAGCAGCTTGGGAGGGGGCCCGAACACCGGGGAGCTGTTTTTT.

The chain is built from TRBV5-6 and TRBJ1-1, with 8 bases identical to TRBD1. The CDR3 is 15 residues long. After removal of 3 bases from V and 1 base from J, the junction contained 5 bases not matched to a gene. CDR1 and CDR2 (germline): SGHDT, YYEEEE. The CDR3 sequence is CASSSIGQGNTEAFF. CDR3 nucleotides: TGTGCCAGCAGCTCGATAGGACAGGGGAACACTGAAGCTTTCTTT.

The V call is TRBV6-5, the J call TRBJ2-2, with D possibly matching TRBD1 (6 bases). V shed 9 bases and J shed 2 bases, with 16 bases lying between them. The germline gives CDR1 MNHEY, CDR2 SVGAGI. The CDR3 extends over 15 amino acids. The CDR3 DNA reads TGTGCCAGTCTCAGGGGAAACCTAAACACCGGGGAGCTGTTTTTT. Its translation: CASLRGNLNTGELFF.

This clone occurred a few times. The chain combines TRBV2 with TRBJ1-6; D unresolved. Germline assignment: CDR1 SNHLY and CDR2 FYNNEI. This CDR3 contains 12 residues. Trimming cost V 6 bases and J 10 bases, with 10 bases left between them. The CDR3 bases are TGTGCCAGCAGCACATCTAGCTCACCCCTCCACTTT. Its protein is CASSTSSSPLHF.

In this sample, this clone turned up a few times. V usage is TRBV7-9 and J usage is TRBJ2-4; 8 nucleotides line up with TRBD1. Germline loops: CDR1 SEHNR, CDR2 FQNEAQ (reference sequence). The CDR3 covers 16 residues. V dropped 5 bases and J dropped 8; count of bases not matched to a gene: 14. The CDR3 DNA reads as TGTGCCAGCAGCGAAGGAGGACAGGGAAGTAGGTACATTCAGTACTTC. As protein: CASSEGGQGSRYIQYF.

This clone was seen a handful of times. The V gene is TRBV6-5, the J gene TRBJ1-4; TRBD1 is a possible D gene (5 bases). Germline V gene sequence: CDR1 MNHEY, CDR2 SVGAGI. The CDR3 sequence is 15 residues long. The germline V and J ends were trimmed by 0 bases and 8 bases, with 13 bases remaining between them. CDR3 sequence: CASSYSGGIEEKLFF. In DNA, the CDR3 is TGTGCCAGCAGTTACTCGGGGGGGATAGAAGAAAAACTGTTTTTT.

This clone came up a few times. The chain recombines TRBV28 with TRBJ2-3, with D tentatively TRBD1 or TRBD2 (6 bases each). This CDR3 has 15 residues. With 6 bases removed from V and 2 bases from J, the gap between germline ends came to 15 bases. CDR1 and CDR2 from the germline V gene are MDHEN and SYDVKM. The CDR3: CASRTGGGITDTQYF. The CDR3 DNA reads TGTGCCAGCAGGACCGGGGGCGGTATCACAGATACGCAGTATTTT.

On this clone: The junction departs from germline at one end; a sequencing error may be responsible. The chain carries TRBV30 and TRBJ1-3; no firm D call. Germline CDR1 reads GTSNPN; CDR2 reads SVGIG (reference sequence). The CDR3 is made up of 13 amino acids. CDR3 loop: CAWCVNSGNTIYF. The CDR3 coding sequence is TGTGCCTGGTGTGTGAACTCTGGAAACACCATATATTTT.

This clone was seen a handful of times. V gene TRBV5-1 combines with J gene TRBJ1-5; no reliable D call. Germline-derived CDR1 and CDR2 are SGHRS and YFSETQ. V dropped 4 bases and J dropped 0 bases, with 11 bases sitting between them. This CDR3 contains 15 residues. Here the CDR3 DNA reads TGCGCCAGCAGCGCGGGCGGTGGTAGCAATCAGCCCCAGCATTTT. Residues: CASSAGGGSNQPQHF.

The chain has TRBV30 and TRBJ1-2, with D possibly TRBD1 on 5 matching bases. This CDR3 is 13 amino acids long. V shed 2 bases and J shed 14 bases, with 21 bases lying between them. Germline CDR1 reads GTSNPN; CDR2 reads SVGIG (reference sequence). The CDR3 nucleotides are TGTGCCTGGAGTCCCACGGACACCCAAGGGAGGACCTTC. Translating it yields CAWSPTDTQGRTF.

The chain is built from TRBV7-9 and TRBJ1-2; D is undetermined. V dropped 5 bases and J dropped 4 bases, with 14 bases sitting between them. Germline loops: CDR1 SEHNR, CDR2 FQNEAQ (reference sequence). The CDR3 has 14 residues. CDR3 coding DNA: TGTGCCAGCAGCACAGTAGGCGGGATCTATGGCTACACCTTC. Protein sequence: CASSTVGGIYGYTF.

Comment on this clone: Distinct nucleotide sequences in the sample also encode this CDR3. The DNA for the CDR3 is TGTGCCAGCAGCTTAGCCAACTATGGCTACACCTTC. Translating gives CASSLANYGYTF. The chain couples TRBV7-9 to TRBJ1-2; the D is unclear. The CDR3 runs to 12 residues. The V end was cut by 0 bases, the J end by 2 bases, with 1 base between. Germline-derived CDR1 and CDR2 are SEHNR and FQNEAQ (reference sequence).

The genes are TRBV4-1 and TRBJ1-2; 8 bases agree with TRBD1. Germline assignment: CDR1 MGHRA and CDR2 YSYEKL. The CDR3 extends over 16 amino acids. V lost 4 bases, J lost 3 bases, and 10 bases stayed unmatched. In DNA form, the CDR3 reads TGCGCCAGCAGCCTGGGGTCAGGGGGCTACGACTATGGCTACACCTTC. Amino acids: CASSLGSGGYDYGYTF.

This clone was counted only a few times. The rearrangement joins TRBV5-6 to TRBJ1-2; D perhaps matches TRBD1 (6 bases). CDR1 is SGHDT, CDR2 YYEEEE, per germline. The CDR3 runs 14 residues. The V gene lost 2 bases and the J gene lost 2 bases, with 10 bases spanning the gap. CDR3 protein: CASSFQGTNYGYTF. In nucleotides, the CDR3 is TGTGCCAGCAGCTTTCAGGGGACCAACTATGGCTACACCTTC.

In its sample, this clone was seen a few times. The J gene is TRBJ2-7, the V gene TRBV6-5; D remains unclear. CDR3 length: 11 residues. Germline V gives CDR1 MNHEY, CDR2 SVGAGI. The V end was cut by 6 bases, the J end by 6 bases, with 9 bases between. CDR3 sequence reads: CASSRTSEQYF. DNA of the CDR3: TGTGCCAGCAGCCGAACATCCGAGCAGTACTTC.